This is a list of T cell receptor beta chains from one sample in a study of shared clonotypes between healthy human individuals. The data were produced by immunoSEQ multiplex PCR, yet TCRdb's version contains in-frame clones alone and is incomplete. The data show hundreds of thousands of clones, with around 96% seen just once and approximately 0.06% held by the top ten. The specimen was naive CD4+ T cells sorted from blood. Receptor source: a woman younger than 45 in good health. Each CDR3 is given with its conserved first and last residue. D genes are given only for firm matches. Only part of the rows carry a size: once, few, many, or a class if the clone is expanded.

V gene,J gene,clone size,D gene,CDR3 protein,CDR3 DNA
TRBV7-9,TRBJ2-3,-,-,CASQQGTDTQYF,TGTGCCAGCCAACAGGGCACAGATACGCAGTATTTT
TRBV7-2,TRBJ2-7,-,-,CASSHSTDSYEQYF,TGTGCCAGCAGCCACTCGACAGATTCCTACGAGCAGTACTTC
TRBV6-4,TRBJ2-2,-,TRBD1,CASSNRGLGQNTGELFF,TGTGCCAGCAGCAACAGGGGATTGGGCCAGAACACCGGGGAGCTGTTTTTT
TRBV2,TRBJ2-7,once,-,CASSERGRGGEQYF,TGTGCCAGCAGTGAACGCGGGAGAGGGGGCGAGCAGTACTTC
TRBV19,TRBJ1-2,once,-,CASSIVRVPGYTF,TGTGCCAGTAGTATTGTACGGGTTCCTGGCTACACCTTC
TRBV6-6,TRBJ2-7,-,TRBD1,CASSYSGTGRWEQYF,TGTGCCAGCAGTTACTCAGGGACAGGGAGATGGGAGCAGTACTTC
TRBV19,TRBJ1-5,-,TRBD1,CASSTGTADIYSNQPQHF,TGTGCCAGTAGTACGGGGACAGCGGACATTTATAGCAATCAGCCCCAGCATTTT
TRBV28,TRBJ1-3,-,-,CASSSNPHGNTIYF,TGTGCCAGCAGTTCCAACCCTCACGGAAACACCATATATTTT
TRBV11-2,TRBJ2-1,-,TRBD1,CASTSYWTGGSYNEQFF,TGTGCCAGCACCTCCTACTGGACAGGGGGCTCCTACAATGAGCAGTTCTTC
TRBV28,TRBJ1-4,-,TRBD1,CASSLGQGWEKLFF,TGTGCCAGCAGCCTCGGACAGGGTTGGGAAAAACTGTTTTTT
TRBV6-5,TRBJ1-5,-,-,CASAGQISNQPQHF,TGTGCCAGCGCCGGACAGATTAGCAATCAGCCCCAGCATTTT
TRBV11-1,TRBJ2-7,-,-,CASSLRTQSYEQYF,TGTGCCAGCAGCTTACGCACCCAATCCTACGAGCAGTACTTC
TRBV5-4,TRBJ2-7,-,-,CASSFGYPSYEQYF,TGTGCCAGCAGCTTTGGGTATCCCTCCTACGAGCAGTACTTC
TRBV11-1,TRBJ1-6,-,-,CASRDGNSPLHF,TGTGCCAGCAGGGACGGAAATTCACCCCTCCACTTT
TRBV4-1,TRBJ1-5,-,-,CASSQDIRLRAQPQHF,TGCGCCAGCAGCCAAGATATTCGCTTGCGGGCCCAGCCCCAGCATTTT
TRBV9,TRBJ1-3,-,-,CASNGPGNTIYF,TGTGCCAGCAACGGGCCCGGAAACACCATATATTTT
TRBV30,TRBJ1-2,-,-,CAWSSQAQNGYTF,TGTGCCTGGAGTAGCCAGGCTCAAAATGGCTACACCTTC
TRBV2,TRBJ2-7,-,-,CASSWWEQAEQYF,TGTGCCAGCAGTTGGTGGGAGCAAGCCGAGCAGTACTTC
TRBV10-3,TRBJ1-5,-,-,CAIRDPDRNQPQHF,TGTGCCATCAGAGATCCTGATCGCAATCAGCCCCAGCATTTT
TRBV30,TRBJ1-1,few,-,CAWSRLNTEAFF,TGTGCCTGGAGTCGGCTGAACACTGAAGCTTTCTTT
TRBV30,TRBJ2-7,-,-,CAWTGISYEQYF,TGTGCCTGGACAGGGATCTCCTACGAGCAGTACTTC
TRBV4-1,TRBJ2-3,-,-,CASSQALPTDTQYF,TGCGCCAGCAGCCAAGCCCTTCCTACAGATACGCAGTATTTT
TRBV18,TRBJ2-7,-,-,CASSPGLAVGEQYF,TGTGCCAGCTCACCAGGTCTCGCAGTCGGCGAGCAGTACTTC
TRBV18,TRBJ2-7,-,-,CASSLSYEQYF,TGTGCCAGCTCACTTTCCTACGAGCAGTACTTC
TRBV19,TRBJ1-2,-,-,CASSIGSPDNYGYTF,TGTGCCAGTAGTATAGGTAGTCCGGATAACTATGGCTACACCTTC
TRBV6-6,TRBJ1-5,once,-,CASSYSRVGGQPQHF,TGTGCCAGCAGTTACTCGAGAGTGGGTGGGCAGCCCCAGCATTTT
TRBV4-1,TRBJ2-2,-,-,CASSLRGTAITTGELFF,TGCGCCAGCAGCCTACGGGGGACAGCAATTACCACCGGGGAGCTGTTTTTT
TRBV6-1,TRBJ1-2,-,-,CASFREVYGYTF,TGTGCCAGCTTCAGGGAGGTCTATGGCTACACCTTC
TRBV28,TRBJ1-5,-,-,CASSHFAGRNQPQHF,TGTGCCAGCAGTCACTTTGCAGGCCGCAATCAGCCCCAGCATTTT
TRBV27,TRBJ2-7,-,-,CASSYSSTSKGDEQYF,TGTGCCAGCAGTTACTCATCGACTAGTAAAGGGGACGAGCAGTACTTC
TRBV30,TRBJ2-7,-,-,CTWSRGGSYEQYF,TGTACCTGGAGTCGGGGTGGCTCCTACGAGCAGTACTTC
TRBV28,TRBJ1-3,-,-,CASSPPPGNTIYF,TGTGCCAGCAGTCCTCCCCCCGGAAACACCATATATTTT
TRBV2,TRBJ2-1,-,-,CASSYGSAYNEQFF,TGTGCCAGCAGTTACGGGAGTGCCTACAATGAGCAGTTCTTC
TRBV11-1,TRBJ2-1,once,-,CASSPPHNEQFF,TGTGCCAGCAGCCCCCCGCACAATGAGCAGTTCTTC
TRBV6-5,TRBJ2-5,-,-,CASSSYVRGEETQYF,TGTGCCAGCAGCAGTTACGTAAGGGGAGAAGAGACCCAGTACTTC
TRBV7-9,TRBJ2-2,-,-,CASSVRGRNTGELFF,TGTGCCAGCAGCGTTAGGGGACGCAACACCGGGGAGCTGTTTTTT
TRBV4-1,TRBJ1-1,-,-,CASSQHSPMNTEAFF,TGCGCCAGCAGCCAACACAGTCCTATGAACACTGAAGCTTTCTTT
TRBV10-1,TRBJ2-1,-,TRBD2,CASSETSGIGSVGEQFF,TGCGCCAGCAGTGAGACTAGCGGGATAGGTTCCGTTGGTGAGCAGTTCTTC
TRBV11-2,TRBJ2-5,-,TRBD1,CASTPGTVWETQYF,TGTGCCAGCACCCCGGGGACAGTGTGGGAGACCCAGTACTTC
TRBV10-1,TRBJ2-1,-,TRBD2,CASSESPAGSVYEQFF,TGCGCCAGCAGTGAGTCGCCAGCGGGATCGGTCTATGAGCAGTTCTTC
TRBV28,TRBJ2-7,-,-,CASSLTQSPYEQYF,TGTGCCAGCAGTTTAACCCAGAGCCCCTACGAGCAGTACTTC
TRBV7-2,TRBJ2-7,-,-,CASSPWASYEQYF,TGTGCCAGCAGCCCCTGGGCGTCGTACGAGCAGTACTTC